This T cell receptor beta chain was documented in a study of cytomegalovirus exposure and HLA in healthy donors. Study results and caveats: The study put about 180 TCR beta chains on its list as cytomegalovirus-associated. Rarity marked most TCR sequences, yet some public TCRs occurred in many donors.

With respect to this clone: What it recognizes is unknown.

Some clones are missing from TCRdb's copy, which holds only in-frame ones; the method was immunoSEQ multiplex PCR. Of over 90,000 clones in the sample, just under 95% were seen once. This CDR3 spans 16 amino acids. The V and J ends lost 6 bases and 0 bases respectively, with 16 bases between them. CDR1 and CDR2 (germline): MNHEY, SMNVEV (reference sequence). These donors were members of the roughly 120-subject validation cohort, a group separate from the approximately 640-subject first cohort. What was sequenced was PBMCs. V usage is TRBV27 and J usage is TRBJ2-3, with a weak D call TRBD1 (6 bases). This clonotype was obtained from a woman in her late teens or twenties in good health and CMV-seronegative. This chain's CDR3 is CASSDLRGYSTDTQYF. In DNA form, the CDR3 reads TGTGCCAGCAGCGACCTCAGGGGATATAGCACAGATACGCAGTATTTT.